Listed here are 30 T cell receptor beta chains from one sample, sequenced in a study of beta chain features in type 1 diabetes. What was sequenced were expressed TCRB transcripts, since all of the isolated RNA had been reverse transcribed. Repertoires were generated with immunoSEQ multiplex PCR, while TCRdb's copy carries only in-frame clones and drops some. This sample has 300,000 to 400,000 clones; 9.5% to 12% occur once, and the top ten carry over 0.015%. Material for sequencing was naive CD4+ T cells from blood. These receptor sequences come from a young woman in good health.

This chain joins TRBV23-1 and TRBJ2-1, with TRBD1 matching 7 bases. TRBV23-1 is designated an ORF whose function remains uncertain. V trimming: 6 bases; J trimming: 3 bases; junction bases outside the gene matches: 8. The CDR3 is made up of 15 amino acids. CDR3: CASSQLDRDYNEQFF. The CDR3 nucleotides read TGCGCCAGCAGCCAACTCGACAGGGACTACAATGAGCAGTTCTTC.

This clone was counted a few times. The rearrangement joins TRBV30 to TRBJ1-1; no firm D call. Germline loops: CDR1 GTSNPN, CDR2 SVGIG (reference sequence). Trimming shortened V by 3 bases and J by 3 bases, and 11 bases separated the two germline ends. This CDR3 region has 13 residues. CDR3 DNA: TGTGCCTGGAGCCACGGGGAGGACACTGAAGCTTTCTTT. Translating it yields CAWSHGEDTEAFF.

The chain combines TRBV28 with TRBJ1-2, with TRBD1 as a possible D gene (5 bases). V was pared by 7 bases and J by 3 bases, with 15 bases between. Germline V gene lookup returns CDR1 MDHEN and CDR2 SYDVKM. The CDR3 sequence is 14 residues long. In DNA, the CDR3 is TGTGCCAGCAACCAGGGATGGGGCCACTATGGCTACACCTTC. Protein: CASNQGWGHYGYTF.

This clone was recorded at least ten times. Other DNA sequences from this sample encode an identical CDR3 as well. CDR3 region: CSVVGSSYNEQFF. CDR3 coding DNA: TGCAGCGTTGTCGGTAGTTCCTACAATGAGCAGTTCTTC. The genes are TRBV29-1 and TRBJ2-1, with D unclear. Germline V CDR1 and CDR2: SQVTM, ANQGSEA. Trimming stripped 4 bases from V and 1 base from J, with 8 bases between. CDR3 size: 13 residues.

The table lists this clone with a few counts. The rearrangement uses TRBV18 and TRBJ1-2; tentative D call: TRBD1 (5 bases). V lost 9 bases and J lost 2, with 16 bases in between. The CDR3 is 14 residues long. Germline assignment: CDR1 KGHSH and CDR2 LQKENI. CDR3 region: CARAKGLINYGYTF. CDR3 nucleotides: TGTGCCAGGGCAAAGGGACTGATAAACTATGGCTACACCTTC. The whole variable domain, remainder taken from reference TRBV18 and TRBJ1-2, is NAGVMQNPRHLVRRRGQEARLRCSPMKGHSHVYWYRQLPEEGLKFMVYLQKENIIDESGMPKERFSAEFPKEGPSILRIQQVVRGDSAAYFCARAKGLINYGYTFGSGTRLTVV.

Only a few counts were recorded for this clone. V gene TRBV9 combines with J gene TRBJ1-2, with D perhaps matching TRBD1 (5 bases). Germline V gives CDR1 SGDLS, CDR2 YYNGEE. V lost 3 bases, J lost 7 bases, and 16 bases lay in between. This CDR3 spans 14 amino acids. CDR3 in amino acids: CASSGGGGKGGYTF. CDR3 sequence (DNA): TGTGCCAGCAGCGGCGGGGGGGGAAAGGGTGGCTACACCTTC.

The chain couples TRBV5-4 to TRBJ2-7, with TRBD2 as a possible D gene (5 bases). V was shortened by 2 bases and J by 3 bases, with 9 bases between the two germline ends. The CDR3 consists of 13 residues. CDR1 and CDR2 from the germline V gene are SGHNT and YYREEE (reference sequence). CDR3 sequence (DNA): TGTGCCAGCAGCTTACGGGGTTACTACGAGCAGTACTTC. This codes for CASSLRGYYEQYF.

In its sample, this clone was seen a few times. The chain is built from TRBV7-9 and TRBJ1-3; unclear D gene. The V end was cut by 6 bases, the J end by 0 bases, with 9 bases between. Germline CDR1 is SEHNR and CDR2 is FQNEAQ (reference sequence). There are 14 residues in the CDR3. Here the CDR3 reads CASREGVSGNTIYF. The CDR3 nucleotides read TGTGCCAGCAGGGAAGGAGTCTCTGGAAACACCATATATTTT.

V usage is TRBV28 and J usage is TRBJ1-4, with TRBD1 identical over 7 bases. The germline gives CDR1 MDHEN, CDR2 SYDVKM. Trimming at V came to 4 bases and at J to 5 bases, leaving 7 bases not matched to a gene. The CDR3 extends over 15 amino acids. This chain's CDR3 is CASSSGQLVNEKLFF. CDR3 coding DNA: TGTGCCAGCAGTTCGGGACAGTTGGTGAATGAAAAACTGTTTTTT. Based on the CDR3 plus reference TRBV28 and TRBJ1-4, the full variable domain is DVKVTQSSRYLVKRTGEKVFLECVQDMDHENMFWYRQDPGLGLRLIYFSYDVKMKEKGDIPEGYSVSREKKERFSLILESASTNQTSMYLCASSSGQLVNEKLFFGSGTQLSVL.

This chain joins TRBV29-1 and TRBJ1-2; D unclear. Germline V gene lookup returns CDR1 SQVTM and CDR2 ANQGSEA. The CDR3 is made up of 12 amino acids. The V gene lost 4 bases and the J gene lost 5 bases, with 11 bases spanning the gap. The CDR3 coding sequence is TGCAGCGTTGTCCCGCGGGAATATGGCTACACCTTC. This gives the protein CSVVPREYGYTF.

V and J are TRBV10-3 and TRBJ2-5; weak D call: TRBD2 (5 bases). V lost 11 bases and J 5 bases, leaving 12 bases between the germline ends. This CDR3 has 11 amino acids. Germline V gene sequence: CDR1 ENHRY, CDR2 SYGVKD. CDR3 sequence: CAAGVVETQYF. CDR3 sequence (DNA): TGTGCCGCCGGGGTCGTCGAGACCCAGTACTTC.

Concerning this clone itself: Here the CDR3 omits its conserved ending phenylalanine or tryptophan, so a read error is the likely source. Because the CDR3's place on the DNA is in doubt, the DNA is left out and the CDR3 is given as listed by TCRdb. The chain employs TRBV6-1 and TRBJ2-7; the DNA was not compared with TRBD1, the D call given in the table. The CDR3 is made up of 13 amino acids, end residues included. CDR1 is MNHNS, CDR2 SASEGT, per germline. This CDR3 reads CASRERPGQGAKL.

This clone was seen more than once but under ten times. The J gene is TRBJ1-2, the V gene TRBV9; 9 positions match TRBD1. CDR3 length: 15 residues. V lost 0 bases to trimming and J lost 4 bases; unmatched junction nucleotides: 4. Germline CDR1 SGDLS, CDR2 YYNGEE. The CDR3 region has the DNA TGTGCCAGCAGCGTAGTTGGGACAGGGACCTATGGCTACACCTTC. Residues: CASSVVGTGTYGYTF.

The rearrangement uses TRBV2 and TRBJ1-5; D possibly corresponds to TRBD1 (5 bases). The CDR3 loop spans 15 amino acids. CDR1 and CDR2 (germline): SNHLY, FYNNEI. Trimming cost V 5 bases and J 0 bases, with 11 bases left between them. CDR3 in amino acids: CASSPAGGSNQPQHF. In nucleotides, the CDR3 is TGTGCCAGCAGTCCGGCGGGGGGTAGCAATCAGCCCCAGCATTTT.

This clone was observed a few times. The junction and the germline gene differ at one end; a read error may be behind it. V and J are TRBV28 and TRBJ1-3; D gene ambiguous. CDR1 and CDR2 (germline): MDHEN, SYDVKM. The CDR3 consists of 9 residues. CDR3 residues: CASSPPTDF. CDR3 nucleotides: TGTGCCAGCAGCCCCCCAACGGATTTT.

The V gene is TRBV30, the J gene TRBJ1-5; a weak D match, TRBD1 (6 bases). This CDR3 comprises 16 residues. Germline V gene lookup returns CDR1 GTSNPN and CDR2 SVGIG (reference sequence). Deletions cut 2 bases from V and 4 bases from J, with 18 bases between. The CDR3 DNA sequence: TGTGCCTGGAGTAGGAGCGGGGGCGGTTGGAATCAGCCCCAGCATTTT. Protein: CAWSRSGGGWNQPQHF. The variable domain in full, completed from reference TRBV30 and TRBJ1-5, reads SQTIHQWPATLVQPVGSPLSLECTVEGTSNPNLYWYRQAAGRGLQLLFYSVGIGQISSEVPQNLSASRPQDRQFILSSKKLLLSDSGFYLCAWSRSGGGWNQPQHFGDGTRLSIL.

The rearrangement uses TRBV15 and TRBJ2-3; 9 nucleotides match TRBD2. The trim removed 1 base at V and 4 bases at J, leaving 6 bases unmatched. Germline-derived CDR1 and CDR2 are LNHNV and YYDKDF (reference sequence). CDR3 length equals 16 residues. CDR3 bases: TGTGCCACCAGCAGAGTCAAGGCGGGAGGGGCAGATACGCAGTATTTT. This translates into CATSRVKAGGADTQYF.

This chain connects TRBV5-1 to TRBJ1-2; 7 bases fit TRBD1. The germline V gene encodes CDR1 SGHRS and CDR2 YFSETQ. This CDR3 comprises 13 residues. With V trimmed by 2 bases and J by 5 bases, 3 bases remained unmatched. The CDR3 sequence is CASSFTGEYGYTF. Here the CDR3 DNA reads TGCGCCAGCAGCTTTACAGGGGAGTATGGCTACACCTTC.

The chain is built from TRBV30 and TRBJ2-7; 12 bases are shared with TRBD2. The length of the CDR3 is 16 residues. Germline V gene sequence: CDR1 GTSNPN, CDR2 SVGIG (reference sequence). The V gene end was trimmed by 1 base and the J gene end by 2 bases; junction bases not matched to a gene: 6. The CDR3 sequence: CAWSALAGGLPYEQYF. The CDR3 DNA sequence: TGTGCCTGGAGTGCTCTAGCGGGAGGGCTCCCCTACGAGCAGTACTTC.

This chain links TRBV13 with TRBJ1-1; 9 positions agree with TRBD1. The CDR3 consists of 13 residues. The ends lost 5 bases at V and 4 bases at J; junction bases unmatched: 2. Germline CDR1 PRHDT, CDR2 FYEKMQ (reference sequence). CDR3 DNA sequence: TGTGCCAGCAGCCGGGACAGGGTCACTGAAGCTTTCTTT. It specifies CASSRDRVTEAFF.

The CDR3 sequence: CASSVDRGRNEQYF. The CDR3 nucleotides read TGTGCCAGTAGTGTGGACAGGGGGCGCAACGAGCAGTACTTC. This sequence joins TRBV19 and TRBJ2-7; 11 nucleotides match TRBD1. CDR3 length equals 14 residues. In germline, CDR1 is LNHDA, CDR2 SQIVND (reference sequence). With V trimmed by 5 bases and J by 5 bases, 5 bases remained unmatched. The complete variable domain, with remaining parts taken from reference TRBV19 and TRBJ2-7, reads DGGITQSPKYLFRKEGQNVTLSCEQNLNHDAMYWYRQDPGQGLRLIYYSQIVNDFQKGDIAEGYSVSREKKESFPLTVTSAQKNPTAFYLCASSVDRGRNEQYFGPGTRLTVT.

This clone was observed a few times. This chain uses TRBV4-3 with TRBJ1-4; 8 bases fit TRBD1. The CDR3 contains 16 residues. With V trimmed by 0 bases and J by 4 bases, 4 bases remained unmatched. Germline CDR1 reads LGHNA; CDR2 reads YSLEER. This CDR3 is CASSQDSGQDNEKLFF. The CDR3 DNA reads as TGCGCCAGCAGCCAAGATTCGGGACAGGATAATGAAAAACTGTTTTTT.

V is TRBV27 and J is TRBJ2-5; 7 bases are a match to TRBD2. V gave up 2 bases and J gave up 2 bases; unmatched junction bases: 5. Looked up from germline, CDR1 is MNHEY and CDR2 is SMNVEV (reference sequence). The CDR3 length is 15 residues. This CDR3 is CASSLGLAVQETQYF. CDR3 nucleotide sequence: TGTGCCAGCAGTTTAGGGCTAGCGGTACAAGAGACCCAGTACTTC.

This clone has more than one count but fewer than ten. The chain recombines TRBV9 with TRBJ1-1; a possible D gene is TRBD1 (5 bases). Trimming pared 0 bases from V and 0 bases from J, leaving 12 bases between. The CDR3 covers 16 residues. CDR1 SGDLS and CDR2 YYNGEE come from the germline V gene. The CDR3 DNA reads TGTGCCAGCAGCGTAGCTACAGGAACCCTGAACACTGAAGCTTTCTTT. Encoded protein: CASSVATGTLNTEAFF.

The chain uses TRBV28 and TRBJ2-1; 11 bases align to TRBD1. V gave up 4 bases and J gave up 6 bases; unmatched junction bases: 8. Germline loops: CDR1 MDHEN, CDR2 SYDVKM. The CDR3 runs 16 residues. CDR3 sequence (DNA): TGTGCCAGCAGTTCCGGACAGGGGGCCTTCTTCAATGAGCAGTTCTTC. It yields the protein CASSSGQGAFFNEQFF.

The chain combines TRBV18 with TRBJ2-2; D is uncertain. The CDR3 length is 18 residues. Per germline, CDR1 KGHSH and CDR2 LQKENI. The V end was cut by 2 bases, the J end by 0 bases, with 16 bases between. The CDR3 sequence is CASSPSVVREANTGELFF. For the CDR3, the DNA is TGTGCCAGCTCACCATCCGTTGTGCGTGAAGCGAACACCGGGGAGCTGTTTTTT.

This clone came up a few times. Other DNA sequences within the sample encode an identical CDR3. The chain combines TRBV18 with TRBJ1-1, with 7 bases identical to TRBD1. Germline V gene sequence: CDR1 KGHSH, CDR2 LQKENI. Trimming at V came to 6 bases and at J to 4 bases, leaving 5 bases not matched to a gene. The CDR3 covers 13 residues. CDR3 protein: CASSLDRATEAFF. CDR3 bases: TGTGCCAGCTCTCTAGACAGGGCCACTGAAGCTTTCTTT.

The rearrangement uses TRBV2 and TRBJ2-3; 10 nucleotides match TRBD1. This CDR3 region has 14 residues. The V gene end was trimmed by 6 bases and the J gene end by 3 bases; junction bases not matched to a gene: 3. The germline CDR1 and CDR2 sequences are SNHLY and FYNNEI. CDR3 sequence reads: CASSGDRGTDTQYF. The CDR3 DNA follows: TGTGCCAGCAGCGGGGACAGGGGTACAGATACGCAGTATTTT.

This clone was counted between two and nine times. The chain employs TRBV25-1 and TRBJ2-3; unclear D gene. Germline CDR1 reads MGHDK; CDR2 reads SYGVNS. Trimming removed 3 bases at V and 4 bases at J, with 14 bases between. The CDR3 spans 15 residues. The CDR3 sequence is CASSDSGRLADTQYF. The CDR3 DNA sequence: TGTGCCAGCAGTGATTCTGGCAGGCTCGCAGATACGCAGTATTTT. Combining the CDR3 with reference TRBV25-1 and TRBJ2-3 gives the whole variable domain EADIYQTPRYLVIGTGKKITLECSQTMGHDKMYWYQQDPGMELHLIHYSYGVNSTEKGDLSSESTVSRIRTEHFPLTLESARPSHTSQYLCASSDSGRLADTQYFGPGTRLTVL.

This clone was observed a few times. CDR3 in DNA: TGTGCCAGCAGCTTAGATTTATCTAACTATGGCTACACCTTC. Translating it yields CASSLDLSNYGYTF. The chain combines TRBV7-2 with TRBJ1-2; D call uncertain. The CDR3 loop spans 14 amino acids. With 1 base removed from V and 0 bases from J, the gap between germline ends came to 6 bases. Per the germline V gene, CDR1 is SGHTA and CDR2 is FQGNSA.